This TCR beta chain was found in a study of T-cell memory formation after mild COVID-19. In the study overall: Clusters were largely donor specific. Findings and limits, study-wide: Later expanders leaned CD4+, whereas day 15 to 85 contracting clones were balanced CD4/CD8.

Constant-segment primers and 5'RACE yielded cDNA libraries for TCR alpha and TCR beta, each carrying sample barcodes and UMIs. TCRdb reprocessed the 5' RACE reads via MiXCR and lists one record per CDR3 protein. The sample consists of about 270,000 distinct CDR3 sequences, about a sixth of them appearing once. Germline V gene data show CDR1 as LGHNA and CDR2 as YSLEER. The CDR3 loop spans 19 amino acids. V was trimmed by 0 bases and J by 0 bases, leaving 19 bases between them. Concerning this clonotype itself: What it binds is unknown.

The receptor comes from a man aged 18-30 years who had mild COVID-19 (a few samples of this study predate the infection). Cell type and time point are not known. The sample was PBMCs or a T cell subset sorted from them (not recorded which). The chain joins TRBV4-3 to TRBJ2-3; TRBD1 is a possible D gene (6 bases). The CDR3 DNA is TGCGCCAGCAGCCAAGAGGGACCGGGACAAAGGTTAAGCACAGATACGCAGTATTTT. This codes for CASSQEGPGQRLSTDTQYF.